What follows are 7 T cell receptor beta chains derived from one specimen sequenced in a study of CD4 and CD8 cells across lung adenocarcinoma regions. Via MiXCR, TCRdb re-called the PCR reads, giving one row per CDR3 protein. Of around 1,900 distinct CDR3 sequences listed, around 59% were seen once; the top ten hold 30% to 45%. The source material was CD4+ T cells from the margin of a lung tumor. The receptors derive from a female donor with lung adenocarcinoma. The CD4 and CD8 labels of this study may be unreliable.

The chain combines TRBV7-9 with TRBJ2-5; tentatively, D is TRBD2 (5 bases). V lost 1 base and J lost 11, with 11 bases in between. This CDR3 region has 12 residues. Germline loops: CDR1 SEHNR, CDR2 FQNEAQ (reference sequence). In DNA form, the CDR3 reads TGTGCCAGCAGCTTAGTTGTGGGAGTGCAGTACTTC. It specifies CASSLVVGVQYF.

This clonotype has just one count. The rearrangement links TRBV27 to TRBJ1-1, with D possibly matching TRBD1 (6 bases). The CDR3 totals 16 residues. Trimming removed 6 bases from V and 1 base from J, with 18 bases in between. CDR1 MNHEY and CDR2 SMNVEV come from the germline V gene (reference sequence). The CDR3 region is CASSQTRGRGNTEAFF. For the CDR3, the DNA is TGTGCCAGCAGCCAAACCCGGGGGCGCGGGAACACTGAAGCTTTCTTT.

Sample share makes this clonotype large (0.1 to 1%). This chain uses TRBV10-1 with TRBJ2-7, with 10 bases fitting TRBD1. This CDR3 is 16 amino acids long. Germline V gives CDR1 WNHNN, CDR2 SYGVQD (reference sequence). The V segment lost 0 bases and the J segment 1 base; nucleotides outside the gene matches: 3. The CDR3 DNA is TGCGCCAGCAGTGAGTCGAGGGGACAGGGGTCCTACGAGCAGTACTTC. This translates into CASSESRGQGSYEQYF.

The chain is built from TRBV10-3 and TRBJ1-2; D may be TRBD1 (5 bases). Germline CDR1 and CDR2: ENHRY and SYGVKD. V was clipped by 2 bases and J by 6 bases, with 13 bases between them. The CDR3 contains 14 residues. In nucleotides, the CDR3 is TGTGCCATCAGTGAGGCGATCGGGGGACATGGCTACACCTTC. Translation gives CAISEAIGGHGYTF.

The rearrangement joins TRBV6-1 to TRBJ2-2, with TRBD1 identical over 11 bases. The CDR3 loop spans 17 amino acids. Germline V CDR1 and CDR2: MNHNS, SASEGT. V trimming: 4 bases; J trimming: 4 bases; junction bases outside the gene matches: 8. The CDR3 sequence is CASSAAWTGGGTGELFF. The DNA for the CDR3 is TGTGCCAGCAGTGCCGCATGGACAGGGGGCGGCACCGGGGAGCTGTTTTTT.

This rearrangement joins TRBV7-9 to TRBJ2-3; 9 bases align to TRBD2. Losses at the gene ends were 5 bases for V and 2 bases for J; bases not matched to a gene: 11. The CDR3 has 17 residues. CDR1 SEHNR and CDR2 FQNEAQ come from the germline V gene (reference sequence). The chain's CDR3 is CASSPEGLAFLTDTQYF. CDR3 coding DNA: TGTGCCAGCAGCCCCGAGGGACTAGCTTTCCTCACAGATACGCAGTATTTT.

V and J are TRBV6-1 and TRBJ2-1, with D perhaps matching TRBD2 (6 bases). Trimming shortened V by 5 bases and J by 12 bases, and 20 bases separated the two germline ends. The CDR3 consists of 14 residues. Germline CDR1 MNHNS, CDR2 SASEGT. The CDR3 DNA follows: TGTGCCAGCAGTCCCAGGAGGGGTACAAATACGCAGTTCTTC. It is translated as CASSPRRGTNTQFF.